This passage covers 21 T cell receptor beta chains from one sample sequenced in a study of OX40 agonist ivuxolimab in advanced cancers. Measured with immunoSEQ multiplex PCR; TCRdb has only the in-frame clones, and not every one. The data contain under 80,000 clones, 89% of them singletons. The material sequenced was CD4+ or CD8+ T cells sorted from blood, taken in a trial of the OX40 agonist ivuxolimab. The receptors come from an adult with an advanced solid tumor such as melanoma, head and neck, liver or kidney cancer.

The chain is built from TRBV28 and TRBJ2-7; a possible D gene is TRBD2 (6 bases). V dropped 7 bases and J dropped 7 bases, with 11 bases sitting between them. The CDR3 is 11 amino acids. The germline V gene encodes CDR1 MDHEN and CDR2 SYDVKM. The DNA of the CDR3 is TGTGCCAGCATTGCGGGAAATGAGCAGTACTTC. Its translation is CASIAGNEQYF.

The rearrangement links TRBV6-5 to TRBJ2-2; perhaps TRBD1 as D (6 bases). Germline CDR1 reads MNHEY; CDR2 reads SVGAGI. V shed 0 bases and J shed 1 base, with 6 bases lying between them. CDR3 length: 15 residues. This CDR3 is CASSYSDRNTGELFF. CDR3 DNA: TGTGCCAGCAGTTACTCGGACAGGAACACCGGGGAGCTGTTTTTT.

This chain's CDR3 is CASRSGWNTEAFF. The CDR3 coding sequence is TGTGCCAGCAGGTCGGGGTGGAACACTGAAGCTTTCTTT. V usage is TRBV28 and J usage is TRBJ1-1, with D unclear. CDR3 length: 13 amino acids. Germline V gives CDR1 MDHEN, CDR2 SYDVKM. V lost 6 bases, J lost 1 base, and 9 bases lay in between.

The V and J genes are TRBV4-3 and TRBJ1-2; D may be TRBD1 (6 bases). V lost 0 bases, J lost 1 base, and 12 bases lay in between. The CDR3 spans 16 residues. Germline CDR1 reads LGHNA; CDR2 reads YSLEER. CDR3 DNA sequence: TGCGCCAGCAGCCAAGAATTAGGGGGAATTAACTATGGCTACACCTTC. As protein: CASSQELGGINYGYTF.

The V gene is TRBV10-3, the J gene TRBJ1-5; TRBD1 matches 8 bases. CDR1 and CDR2 (germline): ENHRY, SYGVKD. There are 15 residues in the CDR3. The J segment lost 5 bases and the V segment lost 2 bases, leaving 5 bases of the junction unmatched. Written as DNA, the CDR3 is TGTGCCATCAGTGAGACGCAGGGGGCAGATCAGCCCCAGCATTTT. Protein sequence: CAISETQGADQPQHF.

V usage is TRBV28 and J usage is TRBJ1-5; TRBD1 might be the D (6 bases). Germline values: CDR1 MDHEN, CDR2 SYDVKM. This CDR3 contains 14 residues. V was cut by 6 bases and J by 3 bases, with 12 bases left in between. The CDR3 loop reads CASSEDRDNQPQHF. The CDR3 DNA is TGTGCCAGCAGCGAGGACAGAGACAATCAGCCCCAGCATTTT.

The rearrangement uses TRBV7-2 and TRBJ2-5, with a tentative D call TRBD1 (6 bases). The J call could be wrong; TRBJ2-7 is a better fit for the DNA end. Germline loops: CDR1 SGHTA, CDR2 FQGNSA. This CDR3 comprises 13 residues. CDR3 sequence reads: CASSLEQGYEQYF. For the CDR3, the DNA is TGTGCCAGCAGCTTAGAACAGGGTTACGAGCAGTACTTC.

This chain links TRBV27 with TRBJ2-3; 7 positions match TRBD2. The ends lost 5 bases at V and 3 bases at J; junction bases unmatched: 11. This CDR3 region has 16 residues. The germline V gene encodes CDR1 MNHEY and CDR2 SMNVEV (reference sequence). The CDR3 bases are TGTGCCAGCAGTAACTTACTGATGGGGGGGACAGATACGCAGTATTTT. Protein: CASSNLLMGGTDTQYF.

The rearrangement joins TRBV6-5 to TRBJ2-1; D call uncertain. V lost 7 bases, J lost 8 bases, and 9 bases lay in between. Germline CDR1 MNHEY, CDR2 SVGAGI. The CDR3 spans 11 residues. CDR3: CASTGFHEQFF. Here the CDR3 DNA reads TGTGCCAGCACCGGGTTTCATGAGCAGTTCTTC.

The genes are TRBV4-3 and TRBJ1-1; 8 bases agree with TRBD1. This CDR3 has 18 amino acids. Germline V CDR1 and CDR2: LGHNA, YSLEER. V was pared by 0 bases and J by 3 bases, with 12 bases of the junction left unmatched. CDR3 in amino acids: CASSQDPARGLLDTEAFF. The CDR3 nucleotides are TGCGCCAGCAGCCAAGATCCGGCCAGGGGGCTGTTGGACACTGAAGCTTTCTTT.

This chain uses TRBV6-5 with TRBJ2-3; D unresolved. There are 14 residues in the CDR3. Germline V gene lookup returns CDR1 MNHEY and CDR2 SVGAGI. Trimming took off 1 base at V and 6 bases at J, with 11 bases between the two ends. The CDR3 protein is CASSYLGQADTQYF. CDR3 bases: TGTGCCAGCAGTTACTTAGGGCAAGCGGATACGCAGTATTTT.

The V and J genes are TRBV27 and TRBJ1-5; the match to TRBD1 covers 9 bases. CDR3 length equals 16 residues. After removal of 5 bases from V and 0 bases from J, the junction contained 5 bases not matched to a gene. CDR1 MNHEY and CDR2 SMNVEV come from the germline V gene (reference sequence). CDR3 sequence: CASSLGTGYSNQPQHF. The CDR3 DNA is TGTGCCAGCAGTCTAGGGACAGGGTATAGCAATCAGCCCCAGCATTTT.

The chain links TRBV28 to TRBJ1-5, with D unclear. The CDR3 is 14 residues long. The germline CDR1 and CDR2 sequences are MDHEN and SYDVKM. V gave up 8 bases and J gave up 0 bases, with 11 bases separating them. The CDR3 bases are TGTGCCAGCGGCGGCAGTAATAGCAATCAGCCCCAGCATTTT. It codes for CASGGSNSNQPQHF.

This clone was observed once. At one of its ends the junction is not consistent with the germline gene, which may arise from a read error. This chain links TRBV5-6 with TRBJ1-1; 10 bases agree with TRBD1. Germline V lookup: CDR1 SGHDT, CDR2 YYEEEE. This CDR3 has 12 residues. CDR3 coding DNA: TGTGCCAGCAGCTTGGAAGGGACAGGGGTTCTCTTT. It specifies CASSLEGTGVLF.

This chain connects TRBV6-1 to TRBJ2-7; perhaps D is TRBD1 or TRBD2 (5 bases each). This CDR3 is built from 16 residues. Germline CDR1 is MNHNS and CDR2 is SASEGT. The V gene lost 2 bases and the J gene lost 0 bases, with 14 bases spanning the gap. The CDR3 spells CASSEFRAGSSYEQYF. The CDR3 nucleotides are TGTGCCAGCAGTGAATTTCGGGCAGGGAGCTCCTACGAGCAGTACTTC.

The rearrangement uses TRBV19 and TRBJ2-7; weak D call: TRBD2 (6 bases). The CDR3 has 13 amino acids. CDR1 and CDR2 from the germline V gene are LNHDA and SQIVND (reference sequence). V shed 5 bases and J shed 7 bases, with 15 bases lying between them. CDR3 coding DNA: TGTGCCAGTAGTGCCTCGGGACTCTTGGAGCAGTACTTC. It is translated as CASSASGLLEQYF.

This clone was observed a handful of times. This chain links TRBV28 with TRBJ2-7, with a possible D match to TRBD2 (6 bases). V lost 5 bases and J 3 bases, leaving 20 bases between the germline ends. Looked up from germline, CDR1 is MDHEN and CDR2 is SYDVKM. This CDR3 has 16 residues. The CDR3 nucleotides read TGTGCCAGCAGTCCCTGGACATCAGCGGGTGACTACGAGCAGTACTTC. Protein sequence: CASSPWTSAGDYEQYF.

This clone appeared a single time. This chain joins TRBV27 and TRBJ1-5, with D possibly being TRBD1 (5 bases). The length of the CDR3 is 15 residues. The V end lost 0 bases, the J end lost 4 bases, and 10 bases lay between the germline ends. Per germline, CDR1 MNHEY and CDR2 SMNVEV (reference sequence). The CDR3 loop is CASSLSRGENQPQHF. The CDR3 nucleotides read TGTGCCAGCAGTTTATCAAGAGGGGAGAATCAGCCCCAGCATTTT.

The rearrangement links TRBV9 to TRBJ2-1; the D gene is possibly TRBD2 (6 bases). The CDR3 totals 14 residues. V was shortened by 4 bases and J by 4 bases, with 12 bases between the two germline ends. Germline lookup yields CDR1 SGDLS and CDR2 YYNGEE. The CDR3 region is CASSSYSGYNEQFF. The DNA for the CDR3 is TGTGCCAGCAGCTCATATAGCGGTTACAATGAGCAGTTCTTC.

This chain connects TRBV7-8 to TRBJ2-7; 10 bases align to TRBD2. CDR3 size: 14 residues. Germline V lookup: CDR1 SGHVS, CDR2 FQNEAQ. V gave up 1 base and J gave up 6 bases; unmatched junction bases: 3. The CDR3 DNA is TGTGCCAGCAGCTTAGAACTAGCGGGGCTCGAGCAGTACTTC. The encoded protein is CASSLELAGLEQYF.

The count of this clone is one. The V call is TRBV6-5, the J call TRBJ2-7, with TRBD1 matching over 8 bases. From germline, CDR1 is MNHEY and CDR2 SVGAGI. This CDR3 has 15 amino acids. The V and J ends lost 6 bases and 7 bases, in that order; junction bases with no gene match: 14. CDR3 nucleotides: TGTGCCAGCAGCCCTGGACAGGGAGTGATCTGGGAGCAGTACTTC. As protein: CASSPGQGVIWEQYF.